Listed below are T cell receptor beta chains from one sample, sequenced in a study of T-cell memory formation after mild COVID-19. Each CDR3 protein is one row after TCRdb ran MiXCR on the 5' RACE reads. The data show roughly 350,000 distinct CDR3 sequences, over 25% seen once. Source material: PBMCs or a T cell subset sorted from them (not recorded which). These receptors all stem from an adult woman who had mild COVID-19 (a few samples of this study predate the infection). Cell type and time point are not known. Each CDR3 is given with its conserved first and last residue. D genes are given only for firm matches. Clone size is not always given. Where it is, it says once, few, many or a class for expanded clones.

clone_size,v_call,d_call,j_call,cdr3_aa,cdr3_nt
.,TRBV21-1,.,TRBJ2-7,CASSAPGLPGYEQYF,TGTGCCAGCAGCGCGCCCGGACTTCCAGGCTACGAGCAGTACTTC
few,TRBV18,TRBD2,TRBJ2-7,CASSRTGTTYEQYF,TGTGCCAGCTCACGAACCGGGACTACCTACGAGCAGTACTTC
.,TRBV24-1,.,TRBJ1-1,CATAATGNTEAFF,TGTGCCACCGCGGCGACGGGGAACACTGAAGCTTTCTTT
.,TRBV20-1,.,TRBJ2-7,CSAEEAASYEQYF,TGCAGTGCCGAGGAGGCCGCCTCCTACGAGCAGTACTTC
few,TRBV29-1,TRBD2,TRBJ2-1,CSVEGTSAYNEQFF,TGCAGCGTTGAAGGGACTAGCGCCTACAATGAGCAGTTCTTC
few,TRBV29-1,TRBD2,TRBJ2-3,CSVVSPSGPLWNTDTQYF,TGCAGCGTTGTGAGCCCTAGCGGACCTCTATGGAACACAGATACGCAGTATTTT
few,TRBV24-1,.,TRBJ2-7,CATSDTGKEQYF,TGTGCCACCAGTGATACAGGGAAAGAGCAGTACTTC
.,TRBV5-5,TRBD2,TRBJ2-5,CASSEGSGTSGSAPRGETQYF,TGTGCCAGCAGCGAAGGCAGCGGGACTAGCGGGAGTGCCCCCCGGGGAGAGACCCAGTACTTC
.,TRBV5-8,.,TRBJ2-2,CASNILAGNTGELFF,TGTGCCAGCAACATACTCGCGGGAAACACCGGGGAGCTGTTTTTT
.,TRBV6-5,TRBD1,TRBJ1-2,CASSPSGTGGRYGYTF,TGTGCCAGCAGCCCATCTGGGACAGGGGGTCGTTATGGCTACACCTTC
.,TRBV20-1,.,TRBJ1-5,CSATLRGGNQPQHF,TGCAGTGCCACCCTTCGGGGGGGAAATCAGCCCCAGCATTTT
.,TRBV9,.,TRBJ2-7,CASSVDLLPGEQYF,TGTGCCAGCAGCGTAGACCTTCTCCCGGGGGAGCAGTACTTC
.,TRBV6-1,.,TRBJ2-7,CASSEAVTGSYEQYF,TGTGCCAGCAGTGAAGCGGTGACGGGCTCCTACGAGCAGTACTTC
many,TRBV5-1,TRBD1,TRBJ2-1,CASRGQGANNEQFF,TGCGCCAGTCGGGGACAGGGGGCTAACAATGAGCAGTTCTTC
few,TRBV12-3/TRBV12-4,TRBD2,TRBJ2-1,CASRAGTSGDEQFF,TGTGCCAGCAGGGCCGGGACTAGCGGAGATGAGCAGTTCTTC
.,TRBV4-2,.,TRBJ2-1,CASSPSGRGSEQFF,TGTGCCAGCAGCCCTAGCGGAAGGGGGAGTGAGCAGTTCTTC
many,TRBV29-1,TRBD1,TRBJ2-2,CSVDRGQTGELFF,TGCAGCGTCGACAGGGGGCAGACCGGGGAGCTGTTTTTT
once,TRBV5-6,.,TRBJ2-1,CASSLAAVNEQFF,TGTGCCAGCAGCTTGGCCGCAGTTAATGAGCAGTTCTTC
few,TRBV7-2,.,TRBJ2-1,CASSFTGVSYNEQFF,TGTGCCAGCAGCTTTACGGGGGTCTCCTACAATGAGCAGTTCTTC
.,TRBV20-1,TRBD2,TRBJ2-1,CSASSGLSYNEQFF,TGCAGTGCTTCTAGCGGCCTCTCCTACAATGAGCAGTTCTTC
.,TRBV6-2/TRBV6-3,.,TRBJ2-1,CASSYSSALFF,TGTGCCAGCAGTTACTCGAGCGCCCTGTTCTTC
.,TRBV29-1,.,TRBJ2-2,CSAGLGTDTGELFF,TGCAGCGCCGGATTAGGGACGGACACCGGGGAGCTGTTTTTT
.,TRBV12-3/TRBV12-4,.,TRBJ1-2,CASSFPTAF,TGTGCCAGCAGTTTTCCCACCGCATTC
.,TRBV29-1,.,TRBJ1-2,CSVVGSGHGYTF,TGCAGCGTTGTAGGCTCAGGTCATGGCTACACCTTC
once,TRBV24-1,.,TRBJ1-2,CAIGDSWNGYTF,TGTGCCATCGGAGACAGCTGGAATGGCTACACCTTC
.,TRBV4-1,TRBD2,TRBJ2-7,CASSQGLGTSSYEQYF,TGCGCCAGCAGCCAAGGCCTGGGGACTAGTTCCTACGAGCAGTACTTC
.,TRBV7-9,.,TRBJ2-1,CASSLDPNFNEQFF,TGTGCCAGCAGCTTAGACCCAAATTTCAATGAGCAGTTCTTC
few,TRBV7-9,.,TRBJ2-5,CASSPGTTYQETQYF,TGTGCCAGCAGCCCCGGGACGACGTACCAAGAGACCCAGTACTTC
few,TRBV3-1,.,TRBJ1-1,CASSHGTMNTEAFF,TGTGCCAGCAGCCACGGGACGATGAACACTGAAGCTTTCTTT
.,TRBV7-3,TRBD2,TRBJ2-1,CASSLMGILAGGNEQFF,TGTGCCAGCAGCTTAATGGGGATCCTAGCGGGGGGCAATGAGCAGTTCTTC
few,TRBV24-1,.,TRBJ1-4,CATSDLRGAAFYEKLFF,TGTGCCACCAGTGACCTTAGGGGGGCAGCTTTTTATGAAAAACTGTTTTTT
.,TRBV20-1,TRBD2,TRBJ2-5,CSASTIGGGASETQYF,TGCAGTGCTAGTACGATTGGCGGGGGGGCGTCAGAGACCCAGTACTTC
.,TRBV24-1,.,TRBJ2-1,CATSSSSYNEQFF,TGTGCCACCAGTTCCAGCTCCTACAATGAGCAGTTCTTC
.,TRBV7-9,.,TRBJ2-7,CASSLPRDEQYF,TGTGCCAGCAGCTTACCCAGGGACGAGCAGTACTTC
few,TRBV2,.,TRBJ1-4,CASSGKEAEEKLFF,TGTGCCAGCAGTGGGAAGGAGGCGGAGGAAAAACTGTTTTTT
.,TRBV7-8,TRBD1,TRBJ1-5,CASSLRQGSGPQHF,TGTGCCAGCAGCCTCAGACAGGGCAGCGGGCCCCAGCATTTT
.,TRBV20-1,TRBD1,TRBJ2-1,CSAADRGYHNEQFF,TGCAGTGCTGCCGACAGGGGGTATCACAATGAGCAGTTCTTC
.,TRBV7-2,.,TRBJ1-1,CASSLRGGPTEAFF,TGTGCCAGCAGCTTAAGGGGGGGCCCCACTGAAGCTTTCTTT
.,TRBV5-1,.,TRBJ2-3,CASTSTYSGAQDTQYF,TGCGCCAGCACCAGCACCTATTCGGGGGCACAAGATACGCAGTATTTT
.,TRBV6-1,TRBD2,TRBJ2-7,CASSGLAGGFYEQYF,TGTGCCAGCAGTGGACTAGCGGGGGGGTTCTACGAGCAGTACTTC
.,TRBV3-1,.,TRBJ1-2,CASSQGGTDGYTF,TGTGCCAGCAGCCAAGGAGGGACTGATGGCTACACCTTC
.,TRBV5-1,.,TRBJ1-2,CASSSTGFKDGYTF,TGCGCCAGCAGCTCGACAGGTTTTAAAGATGGCTACACCTTC
.,TRBV6-2/TRBV6-3,TRBD1,TRBJ2-7,CASRPPTGALHEQYF,TGTGCCAGCAGGCCCCCGACAGGGGCCCTCCACGAGCAGTACTTC
.,TRBV3-1,.,TRBJ2-3,CASSPIRTSDTQYF,TGTGCCAGCAGCCCTATAAGGACATCCGATACGCAGTATTTT
.,TRBV5-1,.,TRBJ1-3,CASSLGVKASSGNTIYF,TGCGCCAGCAGCTTGGGAGTCAAGGCTAGCTCTGGAAACACCATATATTTT
.,TRBV3-1,TRBD1,TRBJ2-7,CASSQAPGQGAYEQYF,TGTGCCAGCAGCCAAGCCCCGGGACAGGGGGCATACGAGCAGTACTTC